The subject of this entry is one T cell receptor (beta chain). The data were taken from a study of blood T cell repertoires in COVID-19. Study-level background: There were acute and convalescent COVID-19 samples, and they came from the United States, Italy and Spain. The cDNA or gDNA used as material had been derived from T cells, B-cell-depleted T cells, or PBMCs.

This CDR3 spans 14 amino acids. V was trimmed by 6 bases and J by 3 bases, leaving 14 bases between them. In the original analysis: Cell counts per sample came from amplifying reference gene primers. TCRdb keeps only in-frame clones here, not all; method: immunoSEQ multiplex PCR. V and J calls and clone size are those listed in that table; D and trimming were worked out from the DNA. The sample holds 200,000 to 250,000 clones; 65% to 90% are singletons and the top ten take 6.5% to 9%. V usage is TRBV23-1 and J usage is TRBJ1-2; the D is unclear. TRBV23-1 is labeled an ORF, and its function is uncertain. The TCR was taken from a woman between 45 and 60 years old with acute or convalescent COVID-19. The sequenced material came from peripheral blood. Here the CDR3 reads CASSQDPVHYGYTF. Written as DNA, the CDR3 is TGCGCCAGCAGCCAGGATCCGGTCCACTATGGCTACACCTTC.